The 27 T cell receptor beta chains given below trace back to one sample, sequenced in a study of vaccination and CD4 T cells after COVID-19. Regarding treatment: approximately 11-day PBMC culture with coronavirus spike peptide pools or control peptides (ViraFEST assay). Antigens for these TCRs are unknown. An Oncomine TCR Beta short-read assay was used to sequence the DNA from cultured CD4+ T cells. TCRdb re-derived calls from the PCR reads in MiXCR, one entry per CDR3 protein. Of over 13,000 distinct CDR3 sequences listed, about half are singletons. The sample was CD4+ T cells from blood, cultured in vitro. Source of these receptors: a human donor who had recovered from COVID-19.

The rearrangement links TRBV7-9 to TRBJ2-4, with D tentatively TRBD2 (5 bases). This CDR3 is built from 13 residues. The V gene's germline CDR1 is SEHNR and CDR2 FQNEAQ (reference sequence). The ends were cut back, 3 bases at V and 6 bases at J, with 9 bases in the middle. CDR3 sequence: CASSFGGRNIQYF. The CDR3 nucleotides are TGTGCCAGCAGCTTCGGAGGTCGAAACATTCAGTACTTC.

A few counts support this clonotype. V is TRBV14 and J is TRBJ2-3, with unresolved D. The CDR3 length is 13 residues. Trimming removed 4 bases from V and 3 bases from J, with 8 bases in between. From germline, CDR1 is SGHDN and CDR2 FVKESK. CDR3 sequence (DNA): TGTGCCAGCAGCCTTCAGCCTACAGATACGCAGTATTTT. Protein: CASSLQPTDTQYF.

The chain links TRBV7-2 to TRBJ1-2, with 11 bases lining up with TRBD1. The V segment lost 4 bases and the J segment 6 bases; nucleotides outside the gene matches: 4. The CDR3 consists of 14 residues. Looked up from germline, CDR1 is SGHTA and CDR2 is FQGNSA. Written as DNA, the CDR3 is TGTGCCAGCAGCTCGGGACAGGGGGAGAATGGCTACACCTTC. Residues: CASSSGQGENGYTF.

The CDR3 DNA is TGTGCCAGCAGTCGTCGACGGGGGGACGGGTATCATTCACCCCTCCACTTT. Residues: CASSRRRGDGYHSPLHF. This chain links TRBV6-1 with TRBJ1-6, with a tentative D call TRBD1 (5 bases). V lost 5 bases to trimming and J lost 8 bases, with 22 bases between them. Germline V lookup: CDR1 MNHNS, CDR2 SASEGT. The CDR3 totals 17 residues.

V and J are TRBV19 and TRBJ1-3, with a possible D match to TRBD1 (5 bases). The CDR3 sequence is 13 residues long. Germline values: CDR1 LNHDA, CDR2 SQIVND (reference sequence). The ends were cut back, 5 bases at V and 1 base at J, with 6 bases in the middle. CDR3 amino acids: CASSWGSGNTIYF. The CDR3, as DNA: TGTGCCAGTAGTTGGGGGTCTGGAAACACCATATATTTT.

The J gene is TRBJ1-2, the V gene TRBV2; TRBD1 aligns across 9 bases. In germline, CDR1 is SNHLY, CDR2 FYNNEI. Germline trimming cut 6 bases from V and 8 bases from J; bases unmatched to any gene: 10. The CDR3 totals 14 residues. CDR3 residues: CASREGQGSHGYTF. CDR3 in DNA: TGTGCCAGCAGGGAGGGACAGGGAAGTCACGGCTACACCTTC.

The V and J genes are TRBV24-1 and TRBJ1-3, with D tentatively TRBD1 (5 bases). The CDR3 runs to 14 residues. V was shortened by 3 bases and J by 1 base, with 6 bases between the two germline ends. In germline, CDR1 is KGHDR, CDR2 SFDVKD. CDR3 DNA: TGTGCCACCAGTGATAGGACATCTGGAAACACCATATATTTT. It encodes CATSDRTSGNTIYF.

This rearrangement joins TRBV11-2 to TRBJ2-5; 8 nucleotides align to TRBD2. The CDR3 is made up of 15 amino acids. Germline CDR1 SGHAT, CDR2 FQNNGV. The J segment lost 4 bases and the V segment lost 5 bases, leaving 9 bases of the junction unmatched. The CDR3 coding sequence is TGTGCCAGCAGCAAACTCGGCGGGGGGCGAGAGACCCAGTACTTC. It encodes CASSKLGGGRETQYF.

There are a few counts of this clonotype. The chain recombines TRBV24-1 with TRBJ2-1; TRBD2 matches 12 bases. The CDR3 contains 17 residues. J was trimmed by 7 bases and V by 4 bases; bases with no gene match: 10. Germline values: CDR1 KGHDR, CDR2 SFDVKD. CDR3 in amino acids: CATSERGLAGVGNEQFF. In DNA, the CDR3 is TGTGCCACCAGTGAAAGGGGACTAGCGGGTGTAGGGAATGAGCAGTTCTTC.

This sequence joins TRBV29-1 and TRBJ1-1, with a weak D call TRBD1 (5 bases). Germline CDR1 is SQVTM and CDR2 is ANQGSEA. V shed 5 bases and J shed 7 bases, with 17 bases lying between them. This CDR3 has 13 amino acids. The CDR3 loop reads CSVRRGLGGEAFF. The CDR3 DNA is TGCAGCGTTCGACGAGGGCTCGGGGGTGAAGCTTTCTTT.

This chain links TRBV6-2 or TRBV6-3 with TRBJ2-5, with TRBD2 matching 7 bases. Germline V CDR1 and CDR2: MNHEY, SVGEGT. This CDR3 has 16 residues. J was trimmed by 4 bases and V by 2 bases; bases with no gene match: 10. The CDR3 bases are TGTGCCAGCAGTTACAGGTCTGGCGGGAGTGGAGAGACCCAGTACTTC. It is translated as CASSYRSGGSGETQYF.

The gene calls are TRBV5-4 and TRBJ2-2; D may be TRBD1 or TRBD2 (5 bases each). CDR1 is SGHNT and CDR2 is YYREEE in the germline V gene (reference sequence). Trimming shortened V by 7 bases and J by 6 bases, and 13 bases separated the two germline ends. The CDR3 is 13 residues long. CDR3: CASGSRVPGELFF. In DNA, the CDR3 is TGTGCCAGCGGGAGCAGGGTTCCCGGGGAGCTGTTTTTT.

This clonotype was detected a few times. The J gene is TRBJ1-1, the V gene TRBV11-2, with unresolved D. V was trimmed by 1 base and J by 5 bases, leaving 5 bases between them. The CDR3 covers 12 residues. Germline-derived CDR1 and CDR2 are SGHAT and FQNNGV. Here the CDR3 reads CASSLGPTEAFF. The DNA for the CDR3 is TGTGCCAGCAGCTTAGGGCCGACTGAAGCTTTCTTT. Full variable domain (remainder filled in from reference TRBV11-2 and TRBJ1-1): EAGVAQSPRYKIIEKRQSVAFWCNPISGHATLYWYQQILGQGPKLLIQFQNNGVVDDSQLPKDRFSAERLKGVDSTLKIQPAKLEDSAVYLCASSLGPTEAFFGQGTRLTVV.

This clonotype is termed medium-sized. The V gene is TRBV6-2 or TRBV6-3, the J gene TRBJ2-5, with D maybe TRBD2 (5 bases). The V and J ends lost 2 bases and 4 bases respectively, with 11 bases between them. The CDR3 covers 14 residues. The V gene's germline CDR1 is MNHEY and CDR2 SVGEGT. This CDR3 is CASSYEDYSETQYF. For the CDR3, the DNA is TGTGCCAGCAGTTACGAAGACTATTCAGAGACCCAGTACTTC.

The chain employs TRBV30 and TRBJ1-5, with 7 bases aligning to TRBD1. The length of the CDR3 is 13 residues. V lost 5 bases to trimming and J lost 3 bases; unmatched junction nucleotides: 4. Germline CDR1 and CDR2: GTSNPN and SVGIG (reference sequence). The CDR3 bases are TGTGCCTGGTCACAGGGGATCAATCAGCCCCAGCATTTT. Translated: CAWSQGINQPQHF.

This CDR3 reads CASSADSYTEAFF. As DNA, the CDR3 is TGTGCCAGTAGCGCCGACAGCTACACTGAAGCTTTCTTT. The chain employs TRBV19 and TRBJ1-1; possibly TRBD1 for D (5 bases). The CDR3 runs to 13 residues. CDR1 is LNHDA and CDR2 is SQIVND in the germline V gene (reference sequence). Trimming pared 6 bases from V and 3 bases from J, leaving 11 bases between.

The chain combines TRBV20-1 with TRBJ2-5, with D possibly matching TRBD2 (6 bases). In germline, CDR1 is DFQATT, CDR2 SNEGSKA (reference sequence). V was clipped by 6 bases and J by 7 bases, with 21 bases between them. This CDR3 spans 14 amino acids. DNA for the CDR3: TGCAGTGCGGGGGGTTCAGGCGGGGAAGGGACCCAGTACTTC. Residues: CSAGGSGGEGTQYF.

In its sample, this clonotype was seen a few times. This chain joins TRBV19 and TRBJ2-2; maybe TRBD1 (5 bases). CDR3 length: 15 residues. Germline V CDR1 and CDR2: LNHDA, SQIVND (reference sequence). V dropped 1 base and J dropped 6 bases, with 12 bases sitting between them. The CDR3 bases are TGTGCCAGTAGTATAGTCGCAGGGAATTCCGGGGAGCTGTTTTTT. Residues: CASSIVAGNSGELFF.

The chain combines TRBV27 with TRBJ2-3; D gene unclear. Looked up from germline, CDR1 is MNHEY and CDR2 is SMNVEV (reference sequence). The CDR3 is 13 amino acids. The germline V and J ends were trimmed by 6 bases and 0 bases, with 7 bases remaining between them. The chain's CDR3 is CASSLQSTDTQYF. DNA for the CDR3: TGTGCCAGCAGCTTACAGAGCACAGATACGCAGTATTTT.

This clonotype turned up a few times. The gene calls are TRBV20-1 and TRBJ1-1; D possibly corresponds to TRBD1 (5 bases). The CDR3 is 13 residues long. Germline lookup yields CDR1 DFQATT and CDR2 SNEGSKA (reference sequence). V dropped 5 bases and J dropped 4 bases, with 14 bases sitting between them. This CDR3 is CSAPDRGFTEAFF. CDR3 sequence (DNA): TGCAGTGCTCCCGACAGAGGGTTCACTGAAGCTTTCTTT.

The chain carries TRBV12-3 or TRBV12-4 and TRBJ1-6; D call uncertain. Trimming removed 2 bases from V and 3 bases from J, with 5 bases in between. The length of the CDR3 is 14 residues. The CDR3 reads CASSLTVYNSPLHF. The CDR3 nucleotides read TGTGCCAGCAGTTTAACCGTCTATAATTCACCCCTCCACTTT.

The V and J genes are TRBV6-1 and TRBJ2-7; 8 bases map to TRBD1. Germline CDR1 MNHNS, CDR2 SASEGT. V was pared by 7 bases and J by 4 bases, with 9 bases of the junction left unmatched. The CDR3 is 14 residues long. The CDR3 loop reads CASTEAGTGYEQYF. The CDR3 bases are TGTGCCAGCACCGAAGCCGGGACAGGTTACGAGCAGTACTTC.

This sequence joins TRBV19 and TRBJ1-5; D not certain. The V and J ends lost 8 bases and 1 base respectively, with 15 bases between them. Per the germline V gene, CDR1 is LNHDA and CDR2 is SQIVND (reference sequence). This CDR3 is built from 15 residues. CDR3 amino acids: CASHSRTGSNQPQHF. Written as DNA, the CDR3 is TGTGCCAGTCATTCCCGGACCGGGAGCAATCAGCCCCAGCATTTT.

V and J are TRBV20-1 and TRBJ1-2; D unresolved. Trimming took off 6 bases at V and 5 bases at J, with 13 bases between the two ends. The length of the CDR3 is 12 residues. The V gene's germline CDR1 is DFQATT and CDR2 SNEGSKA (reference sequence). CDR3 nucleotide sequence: TGCAGTGCAACTGCTTGGGGTTATGGCTACACCTTC. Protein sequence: CSATAWGYGYTF.

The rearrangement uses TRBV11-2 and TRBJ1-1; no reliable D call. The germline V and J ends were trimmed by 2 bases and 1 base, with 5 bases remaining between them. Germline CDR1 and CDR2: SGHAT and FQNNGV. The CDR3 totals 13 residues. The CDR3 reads CASSLNRNTEAFF. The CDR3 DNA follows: TGTGCCAGCAGCTTAAACCGGAACACTGAAGCTTTCTTT. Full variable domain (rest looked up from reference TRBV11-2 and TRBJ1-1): EAGVAQSPRYKIIEKRQSVAFWCNPISGHATLYWYQQILGQGPKLLIQFQNNGVVDDSQLPKDRFSAERLKGVDSTLKIQPAKLEDSAVYLCASSLNRNTEAFFGQGTRLTVV.

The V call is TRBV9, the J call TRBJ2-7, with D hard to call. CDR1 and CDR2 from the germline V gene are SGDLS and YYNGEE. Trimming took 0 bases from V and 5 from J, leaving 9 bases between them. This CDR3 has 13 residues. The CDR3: CASSVEVRDEQYF. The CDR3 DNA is TGTGCCAGCAGCGTAGAGGTTAGGGACGAGCAGTACTTC.

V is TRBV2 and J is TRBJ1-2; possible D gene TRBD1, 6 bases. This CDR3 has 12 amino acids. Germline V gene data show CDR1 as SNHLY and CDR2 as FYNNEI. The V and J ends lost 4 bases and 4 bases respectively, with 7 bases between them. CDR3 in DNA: TGTGCCAGCAGTGTGGACAGCTATGGCTACACCTTC. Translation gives CASSVDSYGYTF.